Below are 13 T cell receptor beta chains sequenced from a single sample in a study of T cell responses to AZD1222 COVID-19 vaccine (dated by TCRdb to 2020 to 2022). The protocol used for the library was the immunoSEQ multiplex PCR assay. TCRdb obtained this table from immuneACCESS and retained in-frame rearrangements with V and J assigned. These tables miss some clones; where compared with another copy, unresolved V genes account for less than half of the shortfall, and the remainder is unexplained. In all, the sample holds 150,000 or so clones, and 92% of those were seen once. The top ten hold about 1.5% of the sample. Per the publication, the time point label means: baseline before first vaccination. The sequenced sample was peripheral blood, obtained on day 0 of AZD1222 vaccination. These receptors were obtained from an adult in good health.

The DNA for the CDR3 is TGTGCCAGCAGCTTAGGGGGGAACACTGAAGCTTTCTTT. Protein sequence: CASSLGGNTEAFF. The chain combines TRBV5-6 with TRBJ1-1, with D possibly TRBD1 on 6 matching bases. The V end was cut by 2 bases, the J end by 1 base, with 6 bases between. The CDR3 is 13 amino acids. In germline, CDR1 is SGHDT, CDR2 YYEEEE.

Comment on this clone: Other DNA sequences within the sample encode an identical CDR3. The V call is TRBV28, the J call TRBJ2-1; D is uncertain. CDR3 size: 14 residues. Trimming removed 0 bases from V and 5 bases from J, with 8 bases in between. From germline, CDR1 is MDHEN and CDR2 SYDVKM. In nucleotides, the CDR3 is TGTGCCAGCAGTTTATGGCAGGAAAACAATGAGCAGTTCTTC. Amino acids: CASSLWQENNEQFF. The full variable domain, with the rest looked up from reference TRBV28 and TRBJ2-1, is DVKVTQSSRYLVKRTGEKVFLECVQDMDHENMFWYRQDPGLGLRLIYFSYDVKMKEKGDIPEGYSVSREKKERFSLILESASTNQTSMYLCASSLWQENNEQFFGPGTRLTVL.

The V call is TRBV10-3, the J call TRBJ1-2, with D possibly matching TRBD1 (6 bases). Trimming stripped 8 bases from V and 8 bases from J, with 18 bases between. This CDR3 has 13 amino acids. Per germline, CDR1 ENHRY and CDR2 SYGVKD. In DNA, the CDR3 is TGTGCCATCCGAGGGGTTGAGGGGGAAGGCTACACCTTC. This gives the protein CAIRGVEGEGYTF.

The table lists this clone with a few counts. The DNA of the CDR3 is TGTGCCAGCAGCGCCCCGGGGGGGGCCTACGAGCAGTACTTC. This encodes CASSAPGGAYEQYF. V and J are TRBV7-9 and TRBJ2-7, with 8 positions matching TRBD2. Trimming removed 5 bases from V and 2 bases from J; junction bases left unmatched: 5. The CDR3 runs to 14 residues. The germline V gene encodes CDR1 SEHNR and CDR2 FQNEAQ (reference sequence).

The chain carries TRBV19 and TRBJ2-1; 10 positions agree with TRBD2. After removal of 7 bases from V and 5 bases from J, the junction contained 8 bases not matched to a gene. CDR1 and CDR2 from the germline V gene are LNHDA and SQIVND (reference sequence). This CDR3 is 15 amino acids long. As DNA, the CDR3 is TGTGCCAGTACCCCACAGCGGGGGGGGAACAATGAGCAGTTCTTC. It translates to CASTPQRGGNNEQFF.

The chain uses TRBV19 and TRBJ2-1; 8 bases line up with TRBD1. CDR1 and CDR2 from the germline V gene are LNHDA and SQIVND (reference sequence). The CDR3 spans 15 residues. J lost 4 bases, V lost 6 bases, and 8 bases had no gene match. Here the CDR3 DNA reads TGTGCCAGTAGCAAGTCGACAGGGGTTTACAATGAGCAGTTCTTC. Its protein product is CASSKSTGVYNEQFF.

The chain links TRBV10-3 to TRBJ1-3; TRBD1 might be the D (6 bases). This CDR3 is built from 18 residues. In germline, CDR1 is ENHRY, CDR2 SYGVKD. Trimming removed 0 bases at V and 0 bases at J, with 15 bases between. CDR3 region: CAISESTVGATSGNTIYF. The CDR3 DNA follows: TGTGCCATCAGTGAGTCGACGGTGGGGGCTACCTCTGGAAACACCATATATTTT.

The rearrangement joins TRBV7-9 to TRBJ1-1; no clear D gene. This CDR3 has 12 residues. The germline CDR1 and CDR2 sequences are SEHNR and FQNEAQ (reference sequence). The ends were cut back, 3 bases at V and 4 bases at J, with 6 bases in the middle. This chain's CDR3 is CASSFGLTEAFF. The DNA of the CDR3 is TGTGCCAGCAGCTTCGGGCTCACTGAAGCTTTCTTT. Together with reference TRBV7-9 and TRBJ1-1, the CDR3 gives the full variable domain: DTGVSQNPRHKITKRGQNVTFRCDPISEHNRLYWYRQTLGQGPEFLTYFQNEAQLEKSRLLSDRFSAERPKGSFSTLEIQRTEQGDSAMYLCASSFGLTEAFFGQGTRLTVV.

The gene calls are TRBV7-9 and TRBJ2-3; weak D call: TRBD2 (5 bases). V dropped 0 bases and J dropped 4 bases, with 5 bases sitting between them. The CDR3 has 13 amino acids. CDR1 is SEHNR, CDR2 FQNEAQ, per germline (reference sequence). The CDR3, as DNA: TGTGCCAGCAGCTTAGCGGAGGCAGATACGCAGTATTTT. Translation gives CASSLAEADTQYF.

This clone was counted a single time. CDR3 protein: CASSPSHPRTAYNEQFF. Written as DNA, the CDR3 is TGCGCCAGCAGCCCGTCCCATCCCAGGACTGCCTACAATGAGCAGTTCTTC. V is TRBV4-3 and J is TRBJ2-1; tentative D call: TRBD2 (5 bases). Trimming removed 4 bases at V and 2 bases at J, with 18 bases between. The CDR3 length is 17 residues. Germline CDR1 reads LGHNA; CDR2 reads YSLEER.

The chain carries TRBV6-5 and TRBJ2-3; 8 positions agree with TRBD2. The CDR3 sequence is 15 residues long. The J segment lost 2 bases and the V segment lost 6 bases, leaving 7 bases of the junction unmatched. The germline V gene encodes CDR1 MNHEY and CDR2 SVGAGI. CDR3: CASRSSGGVTDTQYF. In DNA, the CDR3 is TGTGCCAGCAGGTCAAGCGGGGGAGTCACAGATACGCAGTATTTT.

This sequence joins TRBV24-1 and TRBJ2-1; a possible D gene is TRBD1 (5 bases). The germline CDR1 and CDR2 sequences are KGHDR and SFDVKD. CDR3 length: 14 residues. Trimming stripped 4 bases from V and 9 bases from J, with 15 bases between. DNA of the CDR3: TGTGCCACCAGTGAAGCAGGGCTGTTAGTTGAGCAGTTCTTC. It is translated as CATSEAGLLVEQFF.

V and J are TRBV4-1 and TRBJ1-1; D is undetermined. Germline V gives CDR1 MGHRA, CDR2 YSYEKL. The CDR3 covers 14 residues. V was shortened by 3 bases and J by 6 bases, with 14 bases between the two germline ends. In DNA form, the CDR3 reads TGCGCCAGCAGCCATCAAAACCGGGTCGCTGAAGCTTTCTTT. It encodes CASSHQNRVAEAFF.